The clone carrying this T cell receptor beta chain was seen repeatedly, ten times or more. Its specificity is not known. A library prepared for alpha chains yielded this beta chain as an off-target read; its size is of little meaning. Trimming left V 9 bases short and J 8 bases short, with 10 bases between. CDR3 length equals 10 residues. The germline gives CDR1 MNHEY, CDR2 SMNVEV (reference sequence). The data originate from a study of spatial heterogeneity in lung cancer. General study findings and limits: Counts of expanded alpha and beta TCRs within tumors tracked the tumor nonsynonymous mutation count.

TCRdb passed the 5' RACE reads through MiXCR, listing each CDR3 protein once. The repertoire includes about 16,000 distinct CDR3 sequences, approximately 6.5% of them detected once, and about 18% sits in the top ten. Time point given: sample taken at primary tumor resection. No cells were sorted before sequencing. The whole RNA sequenced was extracted from tumor, nontumor lung or frozen PBMC. V usage is TRBV27 and J usage is TRBJ1-2; no firm D call. This receptor was identified in a female donor with early-stage non-small cell lung cancer. Sequencing was performed on lung tumor tissue, taken at surgery. The CDR3 DNA reads as TGTGCCAGGGGTGACGAAGGCTACACCTTC. This sequence encodes CARGDEGYTF.